What follows is one T cell receptor (beta chain) and its context. Generated by immunoSEQ multiplex PCR, the TCRdb table keeps only in-frame clones and is missing some. The sample includes about 320,000 clones, roughly nine tenths of them seen just once. Recovered status in Cohort 3 required two negative PCRs, clearance, or symptom resolution. This entry comes from a study of blood T cell repertoires in COVID-19. Sequencing was done on a sample of PBMCs or T cells enriched from blood (not recorded which). The TCR was taken from a man between 60 and 75 years old who had recovered from COVID-19.

CDR3 sequence: CASGRSRTNEKLFF. CDR3 bases: TGTGCTAGTGGGCGTAGCAGAACTAATGAAAAACTGTTTTTT. This chain links TRBV12-5 with TRBJ1-4, with D uncertain. Trimming cost V 6 bases and J 1 base, with 9 bases left between them. The germline CDR1 and CDR2 sequences are LGHNT and FRNRAP. The CDR3 covers 14 residues.